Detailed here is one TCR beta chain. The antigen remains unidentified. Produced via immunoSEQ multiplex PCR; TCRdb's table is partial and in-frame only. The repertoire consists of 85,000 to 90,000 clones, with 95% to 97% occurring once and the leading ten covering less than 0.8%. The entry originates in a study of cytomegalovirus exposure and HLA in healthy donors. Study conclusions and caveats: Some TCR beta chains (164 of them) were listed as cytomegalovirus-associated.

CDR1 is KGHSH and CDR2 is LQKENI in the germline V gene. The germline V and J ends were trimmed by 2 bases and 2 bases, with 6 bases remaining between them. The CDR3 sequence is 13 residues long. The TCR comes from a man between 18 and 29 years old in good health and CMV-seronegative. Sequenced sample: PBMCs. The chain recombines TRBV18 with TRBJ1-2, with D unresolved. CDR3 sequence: CASSPSENYGYTF. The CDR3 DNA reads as TGTGCCAGCTCACCATCTGAGAACTATGGCTACACCTTC.